These 32 T cell receptor beta chains share one sample of origin, sequenced in a study of identifying expanded T cells in peripheral blood (dated by TCRdb to between 2017 and 2020). The library was generated by the immunoSEQ multiplex PCR assay. TCRdb limited this immuneACCESS table to in-frame rearrangements with V and J called. A share of clones is missing; checked studies link under half to unresolved V genes, and the rest is unexplained. The table for this sample lists around 90,000 clones; around 88% of them were counted only once. The ten top clones hold approximately 4% of the sample. The sequenced sample was blood. Receptor source: a person aged 18 to 70 in good health.

The chain joins TRBV2 to TRBJ1-4; D is undetermined. V lost 3 bases and J 1 base, leaving 12 bases between the germline ends. The CDR3 runs 16 residues. Germline assignment: CDR1 SNHLY and CDR2 FYNNEI. The CDR3 loop reads CASSDLALGTNEKLFF. Written as DNA, the CDR3 is TGTGCCAGCAGTGATCTGGCGCTTGGAACTAATGAAAAACTGTTTTTT. The full variable domain, with the rest looked up from reference TRBV2 and TRBJ1-4, is EPEVTQTPSHQVTQMGQEVILRCVPISNHLYFYWYRQILGQKVEFLVSFYNNEISEKSEIFDDQFSVERPDGSNFTLKIRSTKLEDSAMYFCASSDLALGTNEKLFFGSGTQLSVL.

The rearrangement uses TRBV27 and TRBJ1-4, with TRBD1 as a possible D gene (5 bases). V lost 6 bases, J lost 5 bases, and 10 bases lay in between. The CDR3 is 13 residues long. Germline V gives CDR1 MNHEY, CDR2 SMNVEV (reference sequence). The CDR3 is CASRGRENEKLFF. The CDR3 DNA reads as TGTGCCAGCAGGGGCAGGGAGAATGAAAAACTGTTTTTT. Together with reference TRBV27 and TRBJ1-4, the CDR3 gives the full variable domain: EAQVTQNPRYLITVTGKKLTVTCSQNMNHEYMSWYRQDPGLGLRQIYYSMNVEVTDKGDVPEGYKVSRKEKRNFPLILESPSPNQTSLYFCASRGRENEKLFFGSGTQLSVL.

The chain is built from TRBV7-2 and TRBJ2-3; D is uncertain. The V gene's germline CDR1 is SGHTA and CDR2 FQGNSA. V lost 2 bases and J lost 1, with 4 bases in between. CDR3 length: 13 residues. The CDR3 spells CASSLQGTDTQYF. Written as DNA, the CDR3 is TGTGCCAGCAGCTTACAGGGCACAGATACGCAGTATTTT.

This sequence joins TRBV19 and TRBJ2-7; D ambiguous. CDR1 is LNHDA and CDR2 is SQIVND in the germline V gene (reference sequence). V shed 4 bases and J shed 4 bases, with 5 bases lying between them. The CDR3 totals 11 residues. CDR3 nucleotide sequence: TGTGCCAGTAGTACTGAATACGAGCAGTACTTC. Its protein is CASSTEYEQYF.

Here the CDR3 DNA reads TGTGCCAGCAGGGTGGCCCGGGACGGGGAGCTGTTTTTT. Protein product: CASRVARDGELFF. This chain uses TRBV2 with TRBJ2-2; possibly TRBD2 for D (5 bases). Germline V CDR1 and CDR2: SNHLY, FYNNEI. There are 13 residues in the CDR3. V was pared by 6 bases and J by 7 bases, with 12 bases between.

The genes are TRBV7-9 and TRBJ2-7; unclear D gene. The CDR3 totals 14 residues. Germline lookup yields CDR1 SEHNR and CDR2 FQNEAQ (reference sequence). V was pared by 3 bases and J by 0 bases, with 9 bases between. The CDR3 region has the DNA TGTGCCAGCAGCTTGGACCCAAGCTCCTACGAGCAGTACTTC. Amino acids: CASSLDPSSYEQYF.

V and J are TRBV5-1 and TRBJ1-2, with TRBD1 matching over 12 bases. Germline V CDR1 and CDR2: SGHRS, YFSETQ. Losses at the gene ends were 4 bases for V and 2 bases for J; bases not matched to a gene: 6. The CDR3 loop spans 16 amino acids. In DNA form, the CDR3 reads TGCGCCAGCAGCCCGGGACAGGGGGCTGTAAACTATGGCTACACCTTC. This encodes CASSPGQGAVNYGYTF.

The genes are TRBV6-4 and TRBJ2-1; 10 nucleotides line up with TRBD2. The CDR3 runs to 14 residues. The junction had 5 bases not matched to a gene; V was cut back by 5 bases and J by 7 bases. Germline V gene sequence: CDR1 MRHNA, CDR2 SNTAGT. CDR3 residues: CASSLASGGNEQFF. CDR3 in DNA: TGTGCCAGCAGTTTGGCTAGCGGGGGTAATGAGCAGTTCTTC.

This clone was seen a few times. The same CDR3 also results from other DNA sequences found in this sample. The rearrangement links TRBV28 to TRBJ1-2; D is unresolved. V was pared by 3 bases and J by 8 bases, with 10 bases between. The germline V gene has CDR1 MDHEN and CDR2 SYDVKM. This CDR3 is 12 amino acids long. CDR3 DNA: TGTGCCAGCAGTTTCGGTGGTGACGGCTACACCTTC. Its translation: CASSFGGDGYTF.

The chain combines TRBV5-1 with TRBJ2-2, with 12 nucleotides matching TRBD2. CDR1 is SGHRS and CDR2 is YFSETQ in the germline V gene. This CDR3 contains 17 residues. V trimming: 2 bases; J trimming: 4 bases; junction bases outside the gene matches: 6. Written as DNA, the CDR3 is TGCGCCAGCAGCTTTCGGCTAGCGGGGGGGACCACCGGGGAGCTGTTTTTT. Protein sequence: CASSFRLAGGTTGELFF.

This clone showed up just a few times. The chain recombines TRBV29-1 with TRBJ2-1, with D hard to call. V was shortened by 0 bases and J by 4 bases, with 13 bases between the two germline ends. From germline, CDR1 is SQVTM and CDR2 ANQGSEA. The length of the CDR3 is 15 residues. As DNA, the CDR3 is TGCAGCGTTGAAGATGGGGTATCAGAATACAATGAGCAGTTCTTC. Translated: CSVEDGVSEYNEQFF.

The chain uses TRBV29-1 and TRBJ1-2; the match to TRBD1 covers 9 bases. There are 13 residues in the CDR3. V lost 4 bases, J lost 7 bases, and 7 bases stayed unmatched. Germline-derived CDR1 and CDR2 are SQVTM and ANQGSEA. CDR3 DNA: TGCAGCGTTGGTGTGACAGGGGGAAGTGGCTACACCTTC. Amino acid sequence: CSVGVTGGSGYTF.

This clone was counted once. In DNA, the CDR3 is TGTGCCAGCAGTGCCAGGGTAGGGCAGTTCTTC. Residues: CASSARVGQFF. The chain joins TRBV28 to TRBJ2-1, with TRBD1 as a possible D gene (5 bases). This CDR3 has 11 amino acids. V lost 5 bases to trimming and J lost 12 bases, with 11 bases between them. In germline, CDR1 is MDHEN, CDR2 SYDVKM.

The CDR3 sequence: CASSPTGSSSYEQYF. CDR3 in DNA: TGTGCCAGCAGCCCGACAGGGTCCAGTTCCTACGAGCAGTACTTC. The rearrangement uses TRBV5-4 and TRBJ2-7, with 7 bases aligning to TRBD1. Germline V gene lookup returns CDR1 SGHNT and CDR2 YYREEE (reference sequence). The CDR3 runs to 15 residues. The J segment lost 1 base and the V segment lost 4 bases, leaving 8 bases of the junction unmatched. Full variable domain (rest looked up from reference TRBV5-4 and TRBJ2-7): ETGVTQSPTHLIKTRGQQVTLRCSSQSGHNTVSWYQQALGQGPQFIFQYYREEENGRGNFPPRFSGLQFPNYSSELNVNALELDDSALYLCASSPTGSSSYEQYFGPGTRLTVT.

The genes are TRBV10-1 and TRBJ2-3, with TRBD2 as a possible D gene (6 bases). Per germline, CDR1 WNHNN and CDR2 SYGVQD (reference sequence). V gave up 10 bases and J gave up 4 bases, with 12 bases separating them. The CDR3 consists of 12 residues. The CDR3 region is CATSEGPDTQYF. The CDR3 DNA is TGCGCCACCTCGGAGGGGCCAGATACGCAGTATTTT.

This chain joins TRBV7-2 and TRBJ2-2; 8 bases map to TRBD2. The germline CDR1 and CDR2 sequences are SGHTA and FQGNSA. V lost 10 bases, J lost 6 bases, and 10 bases stayed unmatched. This CDR3 comprises 14 residues. CDR3 nucleotide sequence: TGTGCCATCACCGGGACTAGGGCAGCCGGGGAGCTGTTTTTT. Residues: CAITGTRAAGELFF.

The chain employs TRBV5-1 and TRBJ2-3; TRBD2 matches at 13 bases. The V segment lost 4 bases and the J segment 4 bases; nucleotides outside the gene matches: 9. Germline V lookup: CDR1 SGHRS, CDR2 YFSETQ. This CDR3 region has 17 residues. Written as DNA, the CDR3 is TGCGCCAGCAGCCTACGGGGGACTAGCGGGACCGCAGATACGCAGTATTTT. As protein: CASSLRGTSGTADTQYF.

J is TRBJ2-2 and V is TRBV5-1; D remains unclear. The ends were cut back, 2 bases at V and 6 bases at J, with 8 bases in the middle. The CDR3 is 13 amino acids. From germline, CDR1 is SGHRS and CDR2 YFSETQ. The CDR3 nucleotides read TGCGCCAGCAGCTTAGATTATGCCGGGGAGCTGTTTTTT. This translates into CASSLDYAGELFF.

CDR3: CASSLPGAMGQETQYF. Written as DNA, the CDR3 is TGTGCCAGCAGCTTGCCCGGGGCCATGGGGCAAGAGACCCAGTACTTC. V and J are TRBV5-6 and TRBJ2-5; D is tentatively TRBD1 or TRBD2 (5 bases each). Trimming took off 1 base at V and 2 bases at J, with 15 bases between the two ends. Germline V gene sequence: CDR1 SGHDT, CDR2 YYEEEE. This CDR3 has 16 amino acids.

The V gene is TRBV5-1, the J gene TRBJ2-3; tentatively, D is TRBD1 (7 bases). The V gene lost 0 bases and the J gene lost 5 bases, with 13 bases spanning the gap. Germline assignment: CDR1 SGHRS and CDR2 YFSETQ. The CDR3 loop spans 15 amino acids. The CDR3 region has the DNA TGCGCCAGCAGCTTGGCTTCAGGGGGGCAAGATACGCAGTATTTT. Protein product: CASSLASGGQDTQYF.

The chain is built from TRBV12-1 and TRBJ2-1; TRBD2, as called in the table, went unchecked against the DNA. TRBV12-1 counts as a pseudogene. CDR3 size: 15 residues. In DNA form, the CDR3 reads TGTGCCAGCAGCGTATATAGCGGGATCGACAATGAGCAGTTCTTC. It is translated as CASSVYSGIDNEQFF.

This clone has a single count. This chain connects TRBV28 to TRBJ1-2; D ambiguous. V was cut by 6 bases and J by 0 bases, with 11 bases left in between. The CDR3 is 14 amino acids. Per the germline V gene, CDR1 is MDHEN and CDR2 is SYDVKM. Written as DNA, the CDR3 is TGTGCCAGCAGAGAAGGTGGTGCTAACTATGGCTACACCTTC. This encodes CASREGGANYGYTF.

The V and J genes are TRBV6-1 and TRBJ2-7; D ambiguous. The ends were cut back, 0 bases at V and 4 bases at J, with 7 bases in the middle. Per germline, CDR1 MNHNS and CDR2 SASEGT. This CDR3 comprises 13 residues. The CDR3 DNA follows: TGTGCCAGCAGTGAAGCTGTCGGTTACGAGCAGTACTTC. Protein sequence: CASSEAVGYEQYF.

About this clone itself: The junction departs from the called germline gene at one end, perhaps through a read error. This chain joins TRBV30 and TRBJ1-1, with TRBD1 as a possible D gene (5 bases). The V gene's germline CDR1 is GTSNPN and CDR2 SVGIG (reference sequence). CDR3 length: 11 amino acids. The CDR3 coding sequence is TGTGCCCGGAGAGTGGGGACCGCAACTTTCTTT. It specifies CARRVGTATFF.

This clone was counted between two and nine times. The chain recombines TRBV6-1 with TRBJ1-1, with 10 bases fitting TRBD1. The CDR3 runs 14 residues. The ends lost 4 bases at V and 11 bases at J; junction bases unmatched: 10. Germline assignment: CDR1 MNHNS and CDR2 SASEGT. CDR3 sequence (DNA): TGTGCCAGCAGTGGGACAGGGGGTGTAGGTGGGGCTTTCTTT. Translated, it gives CASSGTGGVGGAFF.

CDR3 sequence: CASGASTVPSEAFF. As DNA, the CDR3 is TGTGCTAGTGGTGCTTCGACAGTACCCTCGGAAGCTTTCTTT. The rearrangement uses TRBV12-5 and TRBJ1-1; tentative D call: TRBD1 (5 bases). The CDR3 covers 14 residues. Deletions cut 5 bases from V and 8 bases from J, with 18 bases between. CDR1 and CDR2 from the germline V gene are LGHNT and FRNRAP.

V and J are TRBV10-2 and TRBJ2-3; no clear D gene. V was clipped by 10 bases and J by 2 bases, with 4 bases between them. CDR3 size: 10 residues. CDR1 is WSHSY, CDR2 SAAADI, per germline. The CDR3 DNA is TGCGCCACCCTCACAGATACGCAGTATTTT. Its protein is CATLTDTQYF.

This clone was counted a few times. The gene calls are TRBV6-4 and TRBJ2-1, with 7 bases matching TRBD1. V lost 2 bases, J lost 5 bases, and 3 bases stayed unmatched. CDR1 and CDR2 from the germline V gene are MRHNA and SNTAGT. This CDR3 has 14 residues. The CDR3 nucleotides are TGTGCCAGCAGTGACACAGGGGATAACAATGAGCAGTTCTTC. Translating gives CASSDTGDNNEQFF.

This chain links TRBV6-5 with TRBJ2-5; TRBD1 or TRBD2 may be the D gene (6 bases each). Germline CDR1 is MNHEY and CDR2 is SVGAGI. V was clipped by 6 bases and J by 0 bases, with 14 bases between them. The CDR3 has 15 amino acids. The CDR3 loop is CASSPPGGHQETQYF. CDR3 sequence (DNA): TGTGCCAGCAGCCCCCCCGGGGGCCACCAAGAGACCCAGTACTTC.

The genes are TRBV11-3 and TRBJ2-5; either TRBD1 or TRBD2 may fit D (5 bases each). V lost 5 bases to trimming and J lost 5 bases, with 18 bases between them. Looked up from germline, CDR1 is SGHNT and CDR2 is YENEEA. The length of the CDR3 is 15 residues. The DNA for the CDR3 is TGTGCCAGCAGCCCGAGGGGATCGGTAGGCGAGACCCAGTACTTC. Protein: CASSPRGSVGETQYF.

This clone was seen only once. The rearrangement joins TRBV2 to TRBJ2-7; TRBD1 matches at 10 bases. Unmatched junction bases numbered 6, after V lost 6 bases and J lost 1 base. Germline loops: CDR1 SNHLY, CDR2 FYNNEI. This CDR3 region has 15 residues. The CDR3 DNA reads TGTGCCAGCAGGGACGGACAGGGGGGGTCCTACGAGCAGTACTTC. It encodes CASRDGQGGSYEQYF.

The chain has TRBV10-3 and TRBJ1-1; a possible D gene is TRBD1 (5 bases). The CDR3 covers 15 residues. Germline CDR1 ENHRY, CDR2 SYGVKD. Trimming took off 0 bases at V and 7 bases at J, with 15 bases between the two ends. Written as DNA, the CDR3 is TGTGCCATCAGTGAGTCGAGGTCGGGACGGAATGAAGCTTTCTTT. It translates to CAISESRSGRNEAFF.